This is a list of T cell receptor beta chains from one sample in a study of vaccination and CD4 T cells after COVID-19. One entry per CDR3 protein results from TCRdb running MiXCR on the PCR reads. The data show more than 20,000 distinct CDR3 sequences, with less than 35% seen just once and 11% held by the top ten. These TCRs' antigens remain unknown. This material consisted of CD4+ T cells from blood, cultured in vitro, taken about 7 months after SARS-CoV-2 vaccination. Receptors were obtained from a human donor who had recovered from COVID-19. CDR3s leave out the opening cysteine and the closing phenylalanine or tryptophan. The order of the fields is V gene, CDR3 protein.

TRBV7-9 | ASSPSAGANVLT
TRBV5-4 | ASSPDKNYGYT
TRBV2 | ASSGGGIGFMDTQY
TRBV10-3 | ASARDRVFTDTQY
TRBV2 | ASSDEGSQPQH
TRBV7-9 | ASSRIRASTDTQY
TRBV7-3 | ASSLRGGATEAF
TRBV19 | ASSANGYEQY
TRBV10-3 | AIRPTPTRTSFQGYT
TRBV7-2 | ASSQAGQGTYGYT
TRBV19 | ASSIGRGVTEAF
TRBV7-6 | ASSLTVQGGETQY
TRBV20-1 | SETNPGTGGQF
TRBV11-3 | ASSLDPFSGRDEQY
TRBV27 | ASSLATQY
TRBV27 | ASSSTNGPNYGYT
TRBV7-2 | ASSLLRGVSTEAF
TRBV20-1 | SARGDKDAEKLF
TRBV20-1 | SATPRQGGAEAF
TRBV21-1 | ASSKVGGQNYGYT
TRBV19 | ASQKTITYNEQF
TRBV6-1 | ASSPWLNGVTLSSGT
TRBV7-9 | ASSLQGLGEQY
TRBV19 | ASGLQSDRTNQPQH
TRBV7-9 | ASRLTGAGNTIY
TRBV11-2 | ASRGTSGRASYEQY
TRBV7-2 | ASSPGGIWGGYT
TRBV7-2 | ASSLVSGGYNEQF
TRBV15 | ATSRDFSGGRNTEAF
TRBV11-3 | ASSLDRETEAF
TRBV6-4 | ASSDSMNTEAF
TRBV9 | ASSVRASGANVLT
TRBV20-1 | SARDLLSGSYEQY
TRBV20-1 | SAPDPLAGELF
TRBV11-3 | ASSLAGWTSGRSYEQY
TRBV7-9 | ASSYQSGGTEF
TRBV20-1 | SARDRRGQYEQY
TRBV7-9 | ASSLGLAGVYEQY
TRBV6-4 | ASSDSYTKGD
TRBV15 | ATSRPQTGRYQPQH
TRBV19 | ASSSRPGQINQPQH
TRBV20-1 | SAKDRGGWGEQY
TRBV25-1 | ASSVGGEYTEAF
TRBV6-1 | ASMGRGGGDTQY
TRBV24-1 | ATSDPGGAGVEQF
TRBV20-1 | SAPGLTTDTQY
TRBV21-1 | ASRKGYEQY
TRBV7-2 | ASSFRRGIENTEAF
TRBV24-1 | ATSVPGYNEQF
TRBV28 | ASSSMGGGRRISDEQY
TRBV14 | ASSQEADTEAF
TRBV6-1 | ASSEIPWWNTDTQY
TRBV6-1 | ASSEPPESQQF